These T cell receptor beta chains were read from a single sample in a study of radiotherapy plus CTLA-4 blockade in lung cancer. Generated by immunoSEQ multiplex PCR, the TCRdb table keeps only in-frame clones and is missing some. The sample shows around 85,000 clones, 86% of them seen only once. This material consisted of peripheral blood, taken from a patient treated with radiotherapy plus ipilimumab. Source of these receptors: a human donor with non-small cell lung cancer who had a partial response to radiotherapy plus ipilimumab. The CDR3 runs from the conserved cysteine through the conserved F or W. For some rows the clone size is stated as once, few or many, or as a class when expanded; others skip it.

V: TRBV25-1
J: TRBJ1-2
length: 13
size: -
CDR3: CASRKTGVYGYTF

V: TRBV5-1
J: TRBJ2-7
length: 14
size: -
CDR3: CASSLMGQNYEQYF

V: TRBV6-5
J: TRBJ1-6
length: 15
size: -
CDR3: CASSYGQGVNSPLHF

V: TRBV16
J: TRBJ1-1
length: 18
size: -
CDR3: CASSQSIGQGEMNTEAFF

V: TRBV2
J: TRBJ1-1
length: 14
size: -
CDR3: CASSSDRGTPEAFF

V: TRBV28
J: TRBJ1-1
length: 15
size: once
CDR3: CASSPQGQGNTEAFF

V: TRBV9
J: TRBJ1-5
length: 14
size: -
CDR3: CASSVGADDQPQHF

V: TRBV7-3
J: TRBJ2-2
length: 14
size: -
CDR3: CASSSGLRTGELFF

V: TRBV9
J: TRBJ2-5
length: 15
size: -
CDR3: CASSAREPGLETQYF

V: TRBV29-1
J: TRBJ1-2
length: 15
size: -
CDR3: CSVGIGGKGNYGYTF

V: TRBV6-1
J: TRBJ1-3
length: 14
size: -
CDR3: CASSTTGSGNTIYF

V: TRBV2
J: TRBJ1-6
length: 15
size: -
CDR3: CASSEFTGADSPLHF

V: TRBV18
J: TRBJ2-7
length: 15
size: -
CDR3: CASSPSYDGLYEQYF

V: TRBV28
J: TRBJ1-5
length: 14
size: -
CDR3: CASSLNYSNQPQHF

V: TRBV14
J: TRBJ1-2
length: 15
size: -
CDR3: CASRQSGEIGYGYTF

V: TRBV30
J: TRBJ2-2
length: 16
size: -
CDR3: CAWSGGQLQNTGELFF

V: TRBV6-5
J: TRBJ1-1
length: 15
size: -
CDR3: CASSYRTLKGTEAFF

V: TRBV30
J: TRBJ2-5
length: 12
size: -
CDR3: CAWTNTQETQYF

V: TRBV9
J: TRBJ2-3
length: 17
size: -
CDR3: CASSYLSSGDATDTQYF

V: TRBV10-3
J: TRBJ1-5
length: 16
size: -
CDR3: CAISESRGGTNQPQHF

V: TRBV19
J: TRBJ2-2
length: 16
size: once
CDR3: CASSALDKSNTGELFF

V: TRBV7-2
J: TRBJ2-5
length: 15
size: -
CDR3: CASSTQTGAGETQYF

V: TRBV9
J: TRBJ1-1
length: 14
size: -
CDR3: CASSVEPGRTEAFF

V: TRBV2
J: TRBJ2-1
length: 20
size: -
CDR3: CASSETTRFLAGGPYNEQFF

V: TRBV4-2
J: TRBJ2-3
length: 19
size: -
CDR3: CASSRRALAGGIGTDTQYF

V: TRBV7-2
J: TRBJ2-2
length: 16
size: -
CDR3: CASSRNRVSNTGELFF

V: TRBV28
J: TRBJ1-1
length: 13
size: -
CDR3: CASRTGVNTEAFF

V: TRBV9
J: TRBJ1-6
length: 17
size: few
CDR3: CASSVALTGMGNSPLHF

V: TRBV29-1
J: TRBJ2-1
length: 14
size: -
CDR3: CSVVMTGAYNEQFF

V: TRBV5-6
J: TRBJ1-1
length: 16
size: -
CDR3: CASSFVPTTGGPEAFF

V: TRBV19
J: TRBJ2-3
length: 14
size: -
CDR3: CATTSGRMKDTQYF

V: TRBV28
J: TRBJ1-5
length: 14
size: few
CDR3: CASSQLPGVQPQHF

V: TRBV5-6
J: TRBJ2-3
length: 15
size: -
CDR3: CASSLLAPGLDTQYF

V: TRBV18
J: TRBJ1-2
length: 14
size: -
CDR3: CASSPSRDSYGYTF

V: TRBV1
J: TRBJ1-5
length: 14
size: once
CDR3: CTSSVTGGTQPQHF

V: TRBV28
J: TRBJ1-4
length: 14
size: few
CDR3: CASSFREINEKLFF

V: TRBV19
J: TRBJ2-1
length: 15
size: -
CDR3: CASSIGDRGLLWQFF

V: TRBV11-2
J: TRBJ1-6
length: 17
size: -
CDR3: CASRPNQWGGFLSPLHF

V: TRBV7-9
J: TRBJ2-5
length: 12
size: -
CDR3: CASSLALWEQYF

V: TRBV6-5
J: TRBJ2-1
length: 14
size: -
CDR3: CASSGTSGNVEQFF

V: TRBV19
J: TRBJ2-3
length: 14
size: -
CDR3: CASSRSSGTDTQYF

V: TRBV6-1
J: TRBJ2-5
length: 16
size: -
CDR3: CASSEAGLRAQETQYF

V: TRBV6-6
J: TRBJ1-5
length: 14
size: -
CDR3: CASSYSSVQGSQHF

V: TRBV9
J: TRBJ2-2
length: 15
size: -
CDR3: CASSFGTAGAGELFF

V: TRBV4-1
J: TRBJ1-2
length: 14
size: -
CDR3: CASSQERHLGGYTF

V: TRBV21-1
J: TRBJ1-2
length: 17
size: -
CDR3: CASPQGDSEGETYGYTF

V: TRBV10-3
J: TRBJ2-3
length: 15
size: -
CDR3: CAISESPAGGDTQYF

V: TRBV28
J: TRBJ1-2
length: 12
size: few
CDR3: CASRSERFGYTF

V: TRBV13
J: TRBJ1-1
length: 17
size: -
CDR3: CASSLGYGGQAGGEAFF

V: TRBV7-2
J: TRBJ2-4
length: 16
size: -
CDR3: CASSYRDRGHKNIQYF

V: TRBV19
J: TRBJ2-5
length: 16
size: -
CDR3: CASSIGIAPNQETQYF

V: TRBV28
J: TRBJ2-1
length: 15
size: once
CDR3: CASSPTSGRPMRQFF